The text below deals with one T cell receptor (beta chain). This specimen belongs to a study of blood T cell repertoires in COVID-19. CDR3 length equals 15 residues. The V gene's germline CDR1 is SGDLS and CDR2 YYNGEE. The junction had 4 bases not matched to a gene; V was cut back by 0 bases and J by 4 bases. Enrollment of patients from Seattle took place during active infection, with longitudinal follow-up. Measured with immunoSEQ multiplex PCR; TCRdb has only the in-frame clones, and not every one. The sample lists approximately 110,000 clones; approximately 74% were seen once. The source material was peripheral blood. This chain uses TRBV9 with TRBJ1-2; 9 bases map to TRBD1. This clonotype originated in a man older than 75 with COVID-19, enrolled during active disease. CDR3 sequence reads: CASSVEGQGAYGYTF. For the CDR3, the DNA is TGTGCCAGCAGCGTAGAGGGACAGGGAGCCTATGGCTACACCTTC.